This T cell receptor beta chain was sequenced for a study of cytomegalovirus exposure and HLA in healthy donors. General study results and limits: In a later analysis, at a false discovery rate of 0.05, under 20,000 TCR beta sequences matched HLA alleles. As a later analysis showed, a missense DCLRE1C variant was linked to trimming of TCR beta V- and J-genes. Rarity characterized most TCR sequences, yet some public TCRs appeared in many donors. An ancestry cluster, one associated with Asian ancestry, reportedly showed fewer N-insertions than the roughly 670-donor mean in a later analysis.

With regard to this clone: The antigen is unknown.

Amplification used 60 Vbeta primers and 13 Jbeta primers. Some clones are missing from TCRdb's copy, which holds only in-frame ones; the method was immunoSEQ multiplex PCR. The sample lists about 180,000 clones, almost 85% seen once, with 0.95% to 1.3% in the top ten. The sequence was obtained from a man aged 25-45 years in good health and CMV-seronegative. Source material: PBMCs.

The CDR3 loop reads CASSLGAGPGGPQHF. The DNA for the CDR3 is TGCGCCAGCAGCTTGGGTGCAGGGCCCGGGGGGCCCCAGCATTTT. The chain uses TRBV5-1 and TRBJ1-5; possible D gene TRBD1, 5 bases. Trimming left V 0 bases short and J 9 bases short, with 16 bases between. This CDR3 is 15 amino acids long. Germline V gives CDR1 SGHRS, CDR2 YFSETQ.